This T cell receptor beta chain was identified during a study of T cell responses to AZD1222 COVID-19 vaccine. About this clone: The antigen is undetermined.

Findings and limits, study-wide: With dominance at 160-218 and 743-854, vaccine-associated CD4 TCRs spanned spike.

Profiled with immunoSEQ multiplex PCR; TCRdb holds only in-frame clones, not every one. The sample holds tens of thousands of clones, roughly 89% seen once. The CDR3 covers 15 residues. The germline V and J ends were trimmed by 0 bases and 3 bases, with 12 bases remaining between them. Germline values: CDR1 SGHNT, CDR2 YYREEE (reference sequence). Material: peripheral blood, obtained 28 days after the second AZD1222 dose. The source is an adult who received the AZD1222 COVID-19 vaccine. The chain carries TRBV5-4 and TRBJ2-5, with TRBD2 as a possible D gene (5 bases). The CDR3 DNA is TGTGCCAGCAGCTTGGGGGCGGGCGACGAAGAGACCCAGTACTTC. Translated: CASSLGAGDEETQYF.